Below, one TCR beta chain is given with its context. The data are from a study of blood T cell repertoires in COVID-19. Assay: immunoSEQ multiplex PCR; the TCRdb copy retains only in-frame clones and omits some. The profile covers 150,000 or so clones, with 85% to 90% appearing a single time and under 7.5% taken by the ten largest. This clonotype originated in a man aged 80 or over with acute or convalescent COVID-19. Sequencing input: peripheral blood.

Here the CDR3 DNA reads TGTGCCAGCAGCCGGACGGGGCTAGCGGGAGCGGGGAACACCGGGGAGCTGTTTTTT. Translated, it gives CASSRTGLAGAGNTGELFF. The chain couples TRBV7-8 to TRBJ2-2, with 10 bases identical to TRBD2. The CDR3 is 19 amino acids. CDR1 is SGHVS and CDR2 is FQNEAQ in the germline V gene. With 5 bases clipped from V and 1 base from J, the junction kept 13 bases outside the gene matches.